This T cell receptor (beta chain) is drawn from a study of control samples from healthy donors and cancer patients. This clone has a single count. The germline gives CDR1 SGDLS, CDR2 YYNGEE. The V gene lost 7 bases and the J gene lost 1 base, with 11 bases spanning the gap. There are 13 residues in the CDR3. Sequenced by immunoSEQ multiplex PCR; TCRdb stores in-frame clones only, minus some. This table has under 300,000 clones, over 75% appearing once. The origin of this receptor is an older woman with lung cancer. V is TRBV9 and J is TRBJ2-5, with D maybe TRBD2 (5 bases). Sequencing used PBMCs. The CDR3 region has the DNA TGTGCCAGCGGTCGAGAGGGCCAAGAGACCCAGTACTTC. Its translation is CASGREGQETQYF.